This T cell receptor (beta chain) originates from a study of shared clonotypes between healthy human individuals. TCRdb's table, derived via immunoSEQ multiplex PCR, lists solely in-frame clones and lacks some. The sample contains roughly 1,100,000 clones, approximately 68% of which appear only once. Whole-study results and caveats: Generally, naive subsets (rather than memory subsets) showed larger estimated richness.

A note on this clone: Antigen unknown.

V was pared by 4 bases and J by 6 bases, with 17 bases between. Germline assignment: CDR1 SEHNR and CDR2 FQNEAQ (reference sequence). The CDR3 consists of 15 residues. Healthy HIV-negative adults with no recent acute infections or vaccinations were recruited as donors. This clonotype originated in a man younger than 35 in good health. The sample taken for sequencing was memory CD4+ T cells sorted from blood. Stated subset: CD45RA-negative fraction. This chain links TRBV7-9 with TRBJ2-3; perhaps D is TRBD1 or TRBD2 (6 bases each). The CDR3 bases are TGTGCCAGCAGCTCCCTAGGGGGAGGACAGGATACGCAGTATTTT. It translates to CASSSLGGGQDTQYF. The variable domain in full, with the rest retrieved from reference TRBV7-9 and TRBJ2-3, is DTGVSQNPRHKITKRGQNVTFRCDPISEHNRLYWYRQTLGQGPEFLTYFQNEAQLEKSRLLSDRFSAERPKGSFSTLEIQRTEQGDSAMYLCASSSLGGGQDTQYFGPGTRLTVL.